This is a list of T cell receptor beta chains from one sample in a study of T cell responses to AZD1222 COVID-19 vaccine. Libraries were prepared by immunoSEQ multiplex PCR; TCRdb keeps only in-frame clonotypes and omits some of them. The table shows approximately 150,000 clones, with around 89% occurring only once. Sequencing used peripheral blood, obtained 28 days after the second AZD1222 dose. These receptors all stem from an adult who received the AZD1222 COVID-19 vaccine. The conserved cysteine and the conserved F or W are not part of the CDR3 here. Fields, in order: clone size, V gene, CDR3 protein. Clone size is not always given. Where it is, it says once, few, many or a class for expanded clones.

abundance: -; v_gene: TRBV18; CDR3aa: ASSSMQELGEF
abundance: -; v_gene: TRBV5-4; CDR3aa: ASTYTGGVGYEQY
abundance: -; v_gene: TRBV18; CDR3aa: ASSPTTLGANVLT
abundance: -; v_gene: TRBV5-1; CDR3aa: ASSPQGLGEKLF
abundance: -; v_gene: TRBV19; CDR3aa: ASSIRTLGNQPQH
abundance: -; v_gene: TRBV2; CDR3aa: ASSANTEAF
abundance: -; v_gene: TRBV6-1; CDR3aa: ASSEAGQGAREAF
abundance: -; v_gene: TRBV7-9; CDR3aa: ASSLGLAVFLNNEQF
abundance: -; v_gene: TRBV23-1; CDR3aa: ASRSRETQY
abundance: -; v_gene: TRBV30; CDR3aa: AWSGGNTIY
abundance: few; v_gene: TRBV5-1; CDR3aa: ASSSRAGNNEQF
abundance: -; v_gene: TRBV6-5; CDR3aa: ASSSGALYEQY
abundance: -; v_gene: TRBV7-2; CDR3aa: ASRLAGGGELF
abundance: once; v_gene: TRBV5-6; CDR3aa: ASSFSPKTGYGYT
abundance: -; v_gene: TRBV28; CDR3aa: ASSPLSGGNQETQY
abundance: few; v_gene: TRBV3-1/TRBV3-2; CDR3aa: ASSQGTGNQPQH
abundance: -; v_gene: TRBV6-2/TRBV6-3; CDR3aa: ASSYSNRAGELF
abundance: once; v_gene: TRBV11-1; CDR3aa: ASSRAGTDGNTIY
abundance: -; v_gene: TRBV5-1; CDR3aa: ASSLDLGRSGNTIY
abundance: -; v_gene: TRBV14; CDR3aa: ASRYRDYNSPLH
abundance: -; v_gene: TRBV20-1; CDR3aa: SASWAGGDYGYT
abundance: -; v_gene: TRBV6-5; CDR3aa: ASSQGAANYGYT
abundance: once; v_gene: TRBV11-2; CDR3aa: ASSSRGSGNTIY
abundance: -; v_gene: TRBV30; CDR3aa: AWTTPGQIYGYT
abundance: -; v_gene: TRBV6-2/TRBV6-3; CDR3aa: ASSYSTRNKAPLH
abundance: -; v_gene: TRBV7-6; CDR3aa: ASSYRGTEAF
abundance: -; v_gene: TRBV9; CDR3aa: ASSPGRLTTGNTIY
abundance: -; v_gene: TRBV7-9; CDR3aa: ASSLDGGAEAF
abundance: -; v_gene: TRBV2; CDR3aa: ASSASQSRGNEKLF
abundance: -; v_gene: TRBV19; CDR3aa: ASSLLDSEAF
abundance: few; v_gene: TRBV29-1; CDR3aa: SVGLAGPYEQY
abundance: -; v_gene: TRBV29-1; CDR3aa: STGTVSGYT
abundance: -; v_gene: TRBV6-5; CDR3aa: ASSTHRETGNTIY
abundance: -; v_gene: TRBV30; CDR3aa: AWSVGTGDTEAF
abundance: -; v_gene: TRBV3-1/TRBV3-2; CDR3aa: ASSPLLQGAIA
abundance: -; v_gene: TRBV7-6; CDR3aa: ASSAGQGTDTQY
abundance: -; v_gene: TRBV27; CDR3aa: ASSGVGNQPQH
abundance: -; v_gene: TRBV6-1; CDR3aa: ASSESPFPRGQGGSEQY
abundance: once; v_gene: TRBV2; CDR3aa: ASVPVTGVDEQY
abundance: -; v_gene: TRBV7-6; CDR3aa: ASSFGSRGADTQY
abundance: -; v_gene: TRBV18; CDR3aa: ASSPRQSDSGNTIY
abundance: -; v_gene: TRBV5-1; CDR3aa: ASSLARKGLAGYT
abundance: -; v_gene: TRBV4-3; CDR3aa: ASSQNSDPSGELF
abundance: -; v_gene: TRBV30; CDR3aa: ACDGPANYGYT
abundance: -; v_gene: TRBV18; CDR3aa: ASSPPGKGATNEKLF
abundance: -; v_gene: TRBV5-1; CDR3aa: ASSLQQVYNSPLH